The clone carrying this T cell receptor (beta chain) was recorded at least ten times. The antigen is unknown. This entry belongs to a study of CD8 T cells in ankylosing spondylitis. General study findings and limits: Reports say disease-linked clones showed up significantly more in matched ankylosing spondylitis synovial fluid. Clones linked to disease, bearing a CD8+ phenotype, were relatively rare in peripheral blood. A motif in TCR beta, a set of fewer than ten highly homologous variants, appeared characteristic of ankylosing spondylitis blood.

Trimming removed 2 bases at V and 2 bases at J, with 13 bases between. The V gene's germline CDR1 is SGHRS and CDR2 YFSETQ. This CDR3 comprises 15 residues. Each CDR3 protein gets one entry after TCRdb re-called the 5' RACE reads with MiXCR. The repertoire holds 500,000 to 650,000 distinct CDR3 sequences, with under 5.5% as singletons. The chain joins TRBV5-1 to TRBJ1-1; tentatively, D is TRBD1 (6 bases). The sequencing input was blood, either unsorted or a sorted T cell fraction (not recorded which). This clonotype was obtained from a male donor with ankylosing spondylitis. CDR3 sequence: CASSFLGGSNTEAFF. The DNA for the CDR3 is TGCGCCAGCAGCTTTCTAGGGGGGAGCAACACTGAAGCTTTCTTT.